A single sample gave rise to the 16 T cell receptor beta chains below, sequenced in a study of cytomegalovirus exposure and HLA in healthy donors (dated by TCRdb to about 2017). Receptor libraries were prepared by the immunoSEQ multiplex PCR assay. The multiplex PCR relied on a mix of 60 forward primers for TCR Vbeta segments and 13 reverse primers for TCR Jbeta segments. Here the immuneACCESS table is served through TCRdb, limited to in-frame sequences with V and J called. Missing clones are a known gap in these copies; in checked studies unresolved V genes cover under half, and the rest lacks a known reason. For this sample the table gives about 200,000 clones, of which approximately 85% were detected only once. About 3% of the sample belongs to the ten largest clones. Sequences were obtained from PBMCs. The receptor set was obtained from a woman between 40 and 50 years old in good health and CMV-seronegative.

The chain has TRBV12-5 and TRBJ2-7; D ambiguous. Germline V gene lookup returns CDR1 LGHNT and CDR2 FRNRAP. The CDR3 consists of 15 residues. The V and J ends lost 5 bases and 2 bases respectively, with 16 bases between them. The CDR3 sequence: CASGPWASKAYEQYF. The CDR3 region has the DNA TGTGCTAGTGGTCCGTGGGCGAGTAAAGCCTACGAGCAGTACTTC.

This clone was counted once. The chain uses TRBV7-7 and TRBJ2-3, with 13 positions matching TRBD2. CDR3 size: 16 residues. Germline V gene data show CDR1 as SSHAT and CDR2 as FNYEAQ (reference sequence). With 1 base clipped from V and 7 bases from J, the junction kept 5 bases outside the gene matches. CDR3 sequence: CASSLGTSGSGNTQYF. CDR3 in DNA: TGTGCCAGCAGCTTAGGGACTAGCGGGAGTGGGAATACGCAGTATTTT.

This chain joins TRBV6-1 and TRBJ1-2; D might be TRBD1 (6 bases). This CDR3 region has 14 residues. V was pared by 6 bases and J by 3 bases, with 14 bases between. Germline V CDR1 and CDR2: MNHNS, SASEGT. CDR3 DNA sequence: TGTGCCAGCAGAGGAAGACAGGTCCACTATGGCTACACCTTC. Amino acids: CASRGRQVHYGYTF.

The chain joins TRBV18 to TRBJ1-3; D is undetermined. V was pared by 3 bases and J by 0 bases, with 6 bases between. The germline gives CDR1 KGHSH, CDR2 LQKENI. The CDR3 covers 14 residues. The CDR3: CASSPSDSGNTIYF. CDR3 coding DNA: TGTGCCAGCTCACCTAGTGACTCTGGAAACACCATATATTTT.

The J gene is TRBJ1-1, the V gene TRBV6-5, with D possibly TRBD1 on 6 matching bases. The V end lost 10 bases, the J end lost 7 bases, and 16 bases lay between the germline ends. This CDR3 region has 12 residues. The germline gives CDR1 MNHEY, CDR2 SVGAGI. Here the CDR3 reads CATKGGADEAFF. CDR3 nucleotides: TGTGCCACCAAAGGGGGGGCGGATGAAGCTTTCTTT.

This clone was counted a single time. V is TRBV19 and J is TRBJ2-1; 11 bases line up with TRBD2. The CDR3 sequence is 14 residues long. V dropped 8 bases and J dropped 2; count of bases not matched to a gene: 2. Germline CDR1 and CDR2: LNHDA and SQIVND (reference sequence). CDR3 in amino acids: CASVAGGTYNEQFF. Written as DNA, the CDR3 is TGTGCCAGTGTAGCGGGAGGGACCTACAATGAGCAGTTCTTC.

This chain uses TRBV6-6 with TRBJ2-7, with D unresolved. Germline V gene sequence: CDR1 MNHNY, CDR2 SVGAGI (reference sequence). The CDR3 is 13 amino acids. The V end lost 6 bases, the J end lost 5 bases, and 14 bases lay between the germline ends. Here the CDR3 reads CASRPQVVHEQYF. The CDR3 region has the DNA TGTGCCAGCAGGCCCCAGGTCGTCCACGAGCAGTACTTC.

This chain joins TRBV5-1 and TRBJ1-4; D perhaps matches TRBD1 (6 bases). The germline V gene has CDR1 SGHRS and CDR2 YFSETQ. The length of the CDR3 is 15 residues. V shed 3 bases and J shed 8 bases, with 17 bases lying between them. CDR3 sequence reads: CASSSSGQWEEKLFF. The CDR3 bases are TGCGCCAGCAGCTCCTCGGGACAATGGGAGGAAAAACTGTTTTTT.

The genes are TRBV27 and TRBJ2-7; weak D call: TRBD2 (5 bases). CDR3 size: 13 residues. Trimming took 7 bases from V and 3 from J, leaving 13 bases between them. CDR1 is MNHEY, CDR2 SMNVEV, per germline (reference sequence). The CDR3 spells CASTYAGGYEQYF. CDR3 in DNA: TGTGCCAGCACCTACGCGGGCGGCTACGAGCAGTACTTC.

The CDR3 sequence: CASSRGREENIQYF. The CDR3, as DNA: TGTGCCAGCAGTAGGGGGCGGGAGGAGAACATTCAGTACTTC. The chain couples TRBV5-6 to TRBJ2-4; tentative D call: TRBD2 (8 bases). In germline, CDR1 is SGHDT, CDR2 YYEEEE. V dropped 5 bases and J dropped 7 bases, with 16 bases sitting between them. The CDR3 loop spans 14 amino acids. Complete variable domain (other parts from reference TRBV5-6 and TRBJ2-4): DAGVTQSPTHLIKTRGQQVTLRCSPKSGHDTVSWYQQALGQGPQFIFQYYEEEERQRGNFPDRFSGHQFPNYSSELNVNALLLGDSALYLCASSRGREENIQYFGAGTRLSVL.

The V and J genes are TRBV11-3 and TRBJ2-1, with 13 bases fitting TRBD2. Germline lookup yields CDR1 SGHNT and CDR2 YENEEA. The CDR3 length is 16 residues. V gave up 6 bases and J gave up 6 bases; unmatched junction bases: 8. The CDR3 bases are TGTGCCAGCAGTCTAGGGACTAGCGGGACCTTCAATGAGCAGTTCTTC. This codes for CASSLGTSGTFNEQFF.

V is TRBV27 and J is TRBJ1-2; 9 positions match TRBD1. The V and J ends lost 6 bases and 2 bases, in that order; junction bases with no gene match: 16. The CDR3 sequence is 18 residues long. Germline CDR1 MNHEY, CDR2 SMNVEV (reference sequence). The CDR3 nucleotides read TGTGCCAGCAGAGGGGGGGGGACAGGGCTACCGGGGAACTATGGCTACACCTTC. This codes for CASRGGGTGLPGNYGYTF.

This clone was picked up a small number of times. This rearrangement joins TRBV7-3 to TRBJ1-1; D uncertain. Trimming shortened V by 5 bases and J by 1 base, and 11 bases separated the two germline ends. Germline CDR1 SGHTA, CDR2 FQGTGA. The CDR3 loop spans 14 amino acids. CDR3 nucleotides: TGTGCCAGCAGCCCGTCGCGTGGGAACACTGAAGCTTTCTTT. The encoded protein is CASSPSRGNTEAFF.

V is TRBV25-1 and J is TRBJ2-5; possible D gene TRBD2, 6 bases. Germline CDR1 is MGHDK and CDR2 is SYGVNS. The CDR3 spans 14 residues. Trimming shortened V by 4 bases and J by 5 bases, and 14 bases separated the two germline ends. The CDR3 nucleotides are TGTGCCAGCAGTGGGAAGCCCGCGGGGGAGACCCAGTACTTC. It yields the protein CASSGKPAGETQYF.

This clone was observed a few times. This chain connects TRBV6-1 to TRBJ2-1, with no clear D. V lost 5 bases, J lost 8 bases, and 7 bases lay in between. CDR3 size: 11 residues. Germline CDR1 and CDR2: MNHNS and SASEGT. CDR3 in DNA: TGTGCCAGCAGTCCACTGGATGAGCAGTTCTTC. Protein sequence: CASSPLDEQFF.

The chain joins TRBV6-5 to TRBJ1-1, with D possibly matching TRBD1 (6 bases). Trimming pared 2 bases from V and 4 bases from J, leaving 14 bases between. CDR1 and CDR2 (germline): MNHEY, SVGAGI. The CDR3 is made up of 15 amino acids. CDR3 in amino acids: CASSYTDSSSTEAFF. For the CDR3, the DNA is TGTGCCAGCAGTTACACGGACAGTTCTTCCACTGAAGCTTTCTTT.